This passage covers 31 T cell receptor beta chains from one sample sequenced in a study of blood T cell repertoires in COVID-19. TCRdb keeps only in-frame clones here, not all; method: immunoSEQ multiplex PCR. The repertoire consists of fewer than 250,000 clones, with around 90% occurring once and the leading ten covering about 0.79%. Sequencing was performed on peripheral blood. The receptors derive from a man aged 25 to 40 with COVID-19, enrolled during active disease.

The chain is built from TRBV7-2 and TRBJ1-1; D is unclear. The germline CDR1 and CDR2 sequences are SGHTA and FQGNSA. Trimming left V 1 base short and J 6 bases short, with 9 bases between. CDR3 length equals 13 residues. DNA for the CDR3: TGTGCCAGCAGCTTAGTCACATTTTCTGAAGCTTTCTTT. This translates into CASSLVTFSEAFF.

V usage is TRBV27 and J usage is TRBJ1-2; 7 bases align to TRBD1. The V segment lost 4 bases and the J segment 5 bases; nucleotides outside the gene matches: 4. Per the germline V gene, CDR1 is MNHEY and CDR2 is SMNVEV (reference sequence). This CDR3 is 13 amino acids long. The CDR3 protein is CASSSLRGYGYTF. The CDR3 DNA is TGTGCCAGCAGTTCACTCAGGGGGTATGGCTACACCTTC.

The V call is TRBV2, the J call TRBJ2-1, with D unclear. The CDR3 contains 12 residues. V lost 7 bases and J lost 7, with 11 bases in between. CDR1 is SNHLY and CDR2 is FYNNEI in the germline V gene. CDR3 protein: CASNRVRNEQFF. The CDR3, as DNA: TGTGCCAGCAACCGGGTGAGGAATGAGCAGTTCTTC.

The chain employs TRBV6-6 and TRBJ1-2; 7 bases match TRBD1. The V and J ends lost 4 bases and 8 bases, in that order; junction bases with no gene match: 4. The CDR3 runs 12 residues. Germline V gene data show CDR1 as MNHNY and CDR2 as SVGAGI (reference sequence). The CDR3 region has the DNA TGTGCCAGCAGTTCGAGGGGGCAAGGCTACACCTTC. Translated, it gives CASSSRGQGYTF.

This clone was seen just once. The chain joins TRBV19 to TRBJ1-1; 9 bases are a match to TRBD1. The CDR3 covers 21 residues. CDR1 is LNHDA, CDR2 SQIVND, per germline (reference sequence). V lost 0 bases and J lost 0; bases outside the gene matches: 17. CDR3 coding DNA: TGTGCCAGTAGTATAGATTTGAGGGGGAGGGGGACAGGGAAGGTGAACACTGAAGCTTTCTTT. Protein: CASSIDLRGRGTGKVNTEAFF.

This chain's CDR3 is CASSVQGFSDTEAFF. The CDR3 region has the DNA TGCGCCAGCAGCGTACAGGGATTTTCGGACACTGAAGCTTTCTTT. The rearrangement uses TRBV5-1 and TRBJ1-1, with a possible D match to TRBD1 (6 bases). The germline CDR1 and CDR2 sequences are SGHRS and YFSETQ. This CDR3 is built from 15 residues. Trimming cost V 4 bases and J 3 bases, with 16 bases left between them.

The V call is TRBV3-1 (or the pseudogene TRBV3-2), the J call TRBJ2-7, with 7 bases lining up with TRBD2. This CDR3 is 14 amino acids long. The germline V gene has CDR1 LGHDT and CDR2 YNNKEL (reference sequence). Losses at the gene ends were 0 bases for V and 4 bases for J; bases not matched to a gene: 3. CDR3 in amino acids: CASSQEGGWYEQYF. DNA for the CDR3: TGTGCCAGCAGCCAAGAGGGGGGGTGGTACGAGCAGTACTTC.

This clone was seen more than once but under ten times. The chain links TRBV9 to TRBJ2-5, with 8 positions matching TRBD1. This CDR3 is built from 15 residues. Germline V gene sequence: CDR1 SGDLS, CDR2 YYNGEE. With V trimmed by 0 bases and J by 5 bases, 6 bases remained unmatched. This CDR3 is CASSVGDRMTETQYF. CDR3 sequence (DNA): TGTGCCAGCAGCGTAGGGGACAGGATGACGGAGACCCAGTACTTC.

The gene calls are TRBV10-3 and TRBJ2-1; D remains unclear. Germline V lookup: CDR1 ENHRY, CDR2 SYGVKD. The CDR3 covers 17 residues. Deletions cut 0 bases from V and 1 base from J, with 13 bases between. The CDR3 sequence is CAISESISIGSYNEQFF. The DNA of the CDR3 is TGTGCCATCAGTGAGTCTATCAGTATCGGGTCCTACAATGAGCAGTTCTTC.

The chain joins TRBV7-9 to TRBJ2-3, with 8 bases fitting TRBD2. Germline V CDR1 and CDR2: SEHNR, FQNEAQ (reference sequence). The CDR3 loop spans 14 amino acids. V lost 6 bases to trimming and J lost 4 bases; unmatched junction nucleotides: 6. The CDR3, as DNA: TGTGCCAGCAGGAGGACTAGCACGGCAGATACGCAGTATTTT. Its translation is CASRRTSTADTQYF.

The gene calls are TRBV30 and TRBJ1-1; 9 nucleotides match TRBD1. Trimming removed 7 bases from V and 2 bases from J; junction bases left unmatched: 5. Germline CDR1 GTSNPN, CDR2 SVGIG (reference sequence). CDR3 length: 13 residues. CDR3 nucleotides: TGTGCCTCCGGGACAGGGCAAAACACTGAAGCTTTCTTT. Amino acid sequence: CASGTGQNTEAFF. Full variable domain (outside the CDR3, taken from reference TRBV30 and TRBJ1-1): SQTIHQWPATLVQPVGSPLSLECTVEGTSNPNLYWYRQAAGRGLQLLFYSVGIGQISSEVPQNLSASRPQDRQFILSSKKLLLSDSGFYLCASGTGQNTEAFFGQGTRLTVV.

The rearrangement joins TRBV6-5 to TRBJ1-2; a possible D gene is TRBD1 (6 bases). CDR3 length: 13 amino acids. Germline V gene data show CDR1 as MNHEY and CDR2 as SVGAGI. With 0 bases removed from V and 8 bases from J, the gap between germline ends came to 10 bases. The CDR3 protein is CASSYSGAGGYTF. The CDR3 bases are TGTGCCAGCAGTTACTCGGGGGCGGGCGGCTACACCTTC.

This rearrangement joins TRBV13 to TRBJ2-1, with TRBD1 as a possible D gene (7 bases). The V and J ends lost 2 bases and 6 bases respectively, with 20 bases between them. This CDR3 is 17 amino acids long. Per the germline V gene, CDR1 is PRHDT and CDR2 is FYEKMQ (reference sequence). CDR3 sequence reads: CASSLKFTQGGSNEQFF. CDR3 nucleotide sequence: TGTGCCAGCAGCTTAAAATTCACGCAGGGGGGAAGCAATGAGCAGTTCTTC.

The chain carries TRBV6-1 and TRBJ1-2; possibly TRBD1 for D (6 bases). Germline V gene sequence: CDR1 MNHNS, CDR2 SASEGT. Trimming left V 0 bases short and J 4 bases short, with 12 bases between. The CDR3 covers 15 residues. The CDR3 protein is CASSEATGGVYGYTF. The CDR3, as DNA: TGTGCCAGCAGTGAAGCGACGGGGGGCGTCTATGGCTACACCTTC.

This chain uses TRBV5-1 with TRBJ1-2; 8 nucleotides align to TRBD1. With 0 bases clipped from V and 8 bases from J, the junction kept 9 bases outside the gene matches. Germline CDR1 and CDR2: SGHRS and YFSETQ. The CDR3 consists of 15 residues. CDR3 nucleotide sequence: TGCGCCAGCAGCTTGGACCGCAGGGGGCAGGGAGGCTACACCTTC. It codes for CASSLDRRGQGGYTF.

The CDR3 sequence: CASSYSMGGRGYTF. The CDR3 coding sequence is TGTGCCAGCAGTTACTCGATGGGGGGAAGGGGCTACACCTTC. The chain combines TRBV6-5 with TRBJ1-2, with a weak D call TRBD1 (5 bases). V lost 0 bases and J lost 8, with 13 bases in between. The CDR3 covers 14 residues. Germline CDR1 reads MNHEY; CDR2 reads SVGAGI.

The chain has TRBV27 and TRBJ2-7, with a weak D call TRBD2 (5 bases). Germline CDR1 is MNHEY and CDR2 is SMNVEV (reference sequence). Trimming cost V 3 bases and J 2 bases, with 11 bases left between them. The CDR3 sequence is 14 residues long. CDR3 in DNA: TGTGCCAGCAGTTTTTATCTCGGGGCCTACGAGCAGTACTTC. Amino acid sequence: CASSFYLGAYEQYF.

The CDR3 sequence: CAISDNNQPQHF. CDR3 sequence (DNA): TGTGCCATCAGTGATAACAATCAGCCCCAGCATTTT. The chain recombines TRBV10-3 with TRBJ1-5; D is uncertain. This CDR3 contains 12 residues. CDR1 and CDR2 (germline): ENHRY, SYGVKD. The V end lost 3 bases, the J end lost 3 bases, and 3 bases lay between the germline ends.

This chain joins TRBV5-1 and TRBJ1-2; TRBD1 aligns across 7 bases. V was clipped by 1 base and J by 4 bases; unmatched bases: 10. Germline V CDR1 and CDR2: SGHRS, YFSETQ. CDR3 length equals 16 residues. The CDR3 sequence is CASSLSPQGRIYGYTF. The CDR3 bases are TGCGCCAGCAGCTTGAGCCCACAGGGGCGAATCTATGGCTACACCTTC.

CDR3 nucleotide sequence: TGTGCCAGCAGTTACGACCTAGCGGGGGCTCTCGAGCAGTACTTC. This translates into CASSYDLAGALEQYF. V is TRBV6-5 and J is TRBJ2-7; TRBD2 matches at 10 bases. This CDR3 region has 15 residues. V lost 2 bases to trimming and J lost 6 bases; unmatched junction nucleotides: 7. The germline V gene has CDR1 MNHEY and CDR2 SVGAGI.

V is TRBV5-1 and J is TRBJ2-1; 10 positions match TRBD2. V gave up 1 base and J gave up 7 bases; unmatched junction bases: 5. The CDR3 consists of 15 residues. Germline V gene lookup returns CDR1 SGHRS and CDR2 YFSETQ. The CDR3 protein is CASSLRAGGLNEQFF. The CDR3 DNA follows: TGCGCCAGCAGCTTGAGAGCGGGGGGGCTAAATGAGCAGTTCTTC.

V gene TRBV6-1 combines with J gene TRBJ1-1; D ambiguous. Germline-derived CDR1 and CDR2 are MNHNS and SASEGT. The CDR3 totals 13 residues. Trimming removed 0 bases from V and 4 bases from J, with 6 bases in between. CDR3 protein: CASSEAHGTEAFF. CDR3 DNA sequence: TGTGCCAGCAGTGAAGCGCACGGCACTGAAGCTTTCTTT.

This clone has just one count. The V and J genes are TRBV3-1 (or the pseudogene TRBV3-2) and TRBJ1-1; the match to TRBD1 covers 7 bases. The CDR3 sequence is 16 residues long. Unmatched junction bases numbered 6, after V lost 1 base and J lost 1 base. Germline-derived CDR1 and CDR2 are LGHDT and YNNKEL (reference sequence). The CDR3 protein is CASSQATGVTNTEAFF. CDR3 in DNA: TGTGCCAGCAGCCAAGCAACAGGGGTCACGAACACTGAAGCTTTCTTT.

The chain recombines TRBV5-1 with TRBJ2-2, with D possibly TRBD1 on 6 matching bases. The V and J ends lost 5 bases and 5 bases respectively, with 10 bases between them. CDR1 SGHRS and CDR2 YFSETQ come from the germline V gene. There are 13 residues in the CDR3. The CDR3 DNA follows: TGCGCCAGCAGTGGACAGTTAACCGGGGAGCTGTTTTTT. Translating gives CASSGQLTGELFF.

The CDR3 bases are TGTGCCAGCAGTGAACCAGGCTCTGGAAACACCATATATTTT. Its translation is CASSEPGSGNTIYF. The genes are TRBV6-1 and TRBJ1-3; no clear D. Germline loops: CDR1 MNHNS, CDR2 SASEGT. The V and J ends lost 2 bases and 0 bases respectively, with 5 bases between them. This CDR3 is 14 amino acids long.

This clone was recorded only once. CDR3 coding DNA: TGTGCCAGCACCCCAGCGGGGGGTGGCGCAGATACGCAGTATTTT. It codes for CASTPAGGGADTQYF. The chain recombines TRBV7-3 with TRBJ2-3; 9 nucleotides align to TRBD2. V shed 7 bases and J 4 bases; nucleotides not matched to a gene: 9. In germline, CDR1 is SGHTA, CDR2 FQGTGA. The CDR3 contains 15 residues.

V is TRBV4-1 and J is TRBJ1-1; no firm D call. The CDR3 sequence is 14 residues long. Germline CDR1 is MGHRA and CDR2 is YSYEKL. Between the trimmed V and J ends, which lost 4 bases and 1 base, there was a span of 10 bases. For the CDR3, the DNA is TGCGCCAGCAGCCGTGTTAGCCAGAACACTGAAGCTTTCTTT. Its translation is CASSRVSQNTEAFF.

The chain has TRBV19 and TRBJ1-4; perhaps TRBD1 as D (5 bases). The germline V gene encodes CDR1 LNHDA and CDR2 SQIVND (reference sequence). This CDR3 spans 14 amino acids. V was clipped by 4 bases and J by 1 base, with 7 bases between them. The CDR3 nucleotides read TGTGCCAGTAGTAAGGGGATAACTAATGAAAAACTGTTTTTT. Protein: CASSKGITNEKLFF.

This chain links TRBV19 with TRBJ2-1, with a possible D match to TRBD2 (7 bases). The germline gives CDR1 LNHDA, CDR2 SQIVND (reference sequence). The germline V and J ends were trimmed by 3 bases and 0 bases, with 15 bases remaining between them. The CDR3 runs 17 residues. CDR3 bases: TGTGCCAGTAGTATTCTCCCGGGGGGCCTCTCCTACAATGAGCAGTTCTTC. It specifies CASSILPGGLSYNEQFF.

This clone has just one count. The chain carries TRBV5-6 and TRBJ1-1; 7 nucleotides align to TRBD1. CDR3 size: 13 residues. Germline V gene lookup returns CDR1 SGHDT and CDR2 YYEEEE. Germline trimming cut 6 bases from V and 0 bases from J; bases unmatched to any gene: 2. CDR3 sequence (DNA): TGTGCCAGCAACGACAGGGTGAACACTGAAGCTTTCTTT. It encodes CASNDRVNTEAFF.

The chain recombines TRBV19 with TRBJ1-4; possible D gene TRBD1, 6 bases. Germline lookup yields CDR1 LNHDA and CDR2 SQIVND (reference sequence). This CDR3 spans 14 amino acids. The V and J ends lost 3 bases and 7 bases respectively, with 12 bases between them. CDR3 sequence (DNA): TGTGCCAGTAGTATGGGCAGGGGATTTGAAAAACTGTTTTTT. Translated: CASSMGRGFEKLFF.